This note documents a single T cell receptor beta chain sequence. Its specificity is unknown. This record belongs to a study of identical twins. Whole-study findings and limits: Abundant beta clonotypes from cord blood had fewer insertions, unlike memory repertoires, which showed none. Interpretation of the results relied on cross-sectional statistical analysis and not on following the same donors. Weaker excess twin sharing was observed in beta out-of-frame sequences.

TCRdb redid the calling of the 5' RACE reads with MiXCR, one entry per CDR3 protein. The repertoire holds about 150,000 distinct CDR3 sequences, around 3.5% seen once, with 8.1% in the top ten. The V gene's germline CDR1 is LNHDA and CDR2 SQIVND (reference sequence). CDR3 size: 11 residues. V was trimmed by 4 bases and J by 9 bases, leaving 7 bases between them. What was sequenced was memory T cells sorted from blood. This receptor was obtained from a man between 18 and 35 years old in good health. The chain has TRBV19 and TRBJ2-1; D remains ambiguous. DNA for the CDR3: TGTGCCAGTAGTAAGCTACGTGAGCAGTTCTTC. Its protein is CASSKLREQFF.